Listed here are 12 T cell receptor beta chains from one sample, sequenced in a study of T-cell reconstitution after alpha-beta-depleted transplantation in children (dated by TCRdb to 2016 to 2017). The method was PCR. TCRdb names Illumina HiSeq 2500 as the instrument used. TCR libraries were prepared with molecular barcoding, using unique molecular identifiers to normalize TCRbeta repertoire quantification. TCRdb handled the public reads itself, with Q25 trimming in fastp and clone calling in MiXCR, and kept productive beta chains. One record per CDR3 amino acid sequence lists the most common genes and DNA. Counted in this sample were about 90,000 distinct CDR3 sequences; roughly 15% of them appeared once. The ten largest make up around 20% of the sample. The sample's treatment or condition label, decoded: allogeneic hematopoietic cell transplantation with graft depleted of TCRalphabeta T cells and CD19 B cells.

Material: PBMCs, mostly from graft donor cells, obtained 180 days after TCRalphabeta/CD19-depleted stem cell transplant. The source is a male patient aged 2-9 years who had a stem cell transplant for acute lymphoblastic leukemia, so the T cells may come from the graft donor.

The rearrangement uses TRBV20-1 and TRBJ1-3; D remains unclear. Per germline, CDR1 DFQATT and CDR2 SNEGSKA (reference sequence). The CDR3 sequence is 17 residues long. V gave up 0 bases and J gave up 1 base, with 16 bases separating them. The CDR3 DNA follows: TGCAGTGCTAGAGACCCTGGACCGGGAAATTCTGGAAACACCATATATTTT. Its translation: CSARDPGPGNSGNTIYF.

This clonotype came up a few times. The rearrangement uses TRBV20-1 and TRBJ2-5, with 7 bases matching TRBD1. J was trimmed by 3 bases and V by 1 base; bases with no gene match: 8. The germline V gene encodes CDR1 DFQATT and CDR2 SNEGSKA (reference sequence). The CDR3 extends over 15 amino acids. The CDR3 spells CSARVPGTVKETQYF. DNA for the CDR3: TGCAGTGCTAGAGTCCCCGGGACAGTCAAAGAGACCCAGTACTTC.

V gene TRBV7-8 combines with J gene TRBJ1-1; weak D call: TRBD1 (5 bases). Germline V CDR1 and CDR2: SGHVS, FQNEAQ. Trimming shortened V by 2 bases and J by 1 base, and 11 bases separated the two germline ends. The CDR3 extends over 15 amino acids. CDR3 sequence (DNA): TGTGCCAGCAGCTTATCGCCAGGGAAGAACACTGAAGCTTTCTTT. The encoded protein is CASSLSPGKNTEAFF.

This clonotype was found many times. The V gene is TRBV7-2, the J gene TRBJ1-2; unclear D gene. Trimming pared 5 bases from V and 5 bases from J, leaving 12 bases between. The germline CDR1 and CDR2 sequences are SGHTA and FQGNSA. The CDR3 totals 13 residues. The CDR3 region is CASSAGEGYGYTF. In DNA form, the CDR3 reads TGTGCCAGCAGCGCTGGGGAGGGTTATGGCTACACCTTC.

This clonotype was seen more than once but under ten times. The chain couples TRBV6-2 or TRBV6-3 to TRBJ2-7; the D gene is possibly TRBD2 (5 bases). Germline V gene sequence: CDR1 MNHEY, CDR2 SVGEGT. Between the trimmed V and J ends, which lost 7 bases and 2 bases, there was a span of 12 bases. The CDR3 covers 13 residues. CDR3 amino acids: CASIRRETYEQYF. The CDR3 DNA reads TGTGCCAGCATACGACGGGAAACCTACGAGCAGTACTTC.

V usage is TRBV5-1 and J usage is TRBJ1-6; D is undetermined. There are 15 residues in the CDR3. Looked up from germline, CDR1 is SGHRS and CDR2 is YFSETQ. Trimming stripped 0 bases from V and 7 bases from J, with 11 bases between. As DNA, the CDR3 is TGCGCCAGCAGCTTGGAACAGATGCGGAATTCACCCCTCCACTTT. Translation gives CASSLEQMRNSPLHF.

This clonotype came up a few times. The chain has TRBV5-1 and TRBJ2-1, with 9 positions matching TRBD2. Looked up from germline, CDR1 is SGHRS and CDR2 is YFSETQ. Unmatched junction bases numbered 4, after V lost 0 bases and J lost 0 bases. The CDR3 is 17 amino acids. The CDR3 sequence: CASSLAGGGVSYNEQFF. CDR3 bases: TGCGCCAGCAGCTTGGCCGGCGGGGGGGTCTCCTACAATGAGCAGTTCTTC.

In this sample, this clonotype turned up a few times. The chain links TRBV27 to TRBJ2-3; maybe TRBD2 (5 bases). CDR1 MNHEY and CDR2 SMNVEV come from the germline V gene (reference sequence). The V and J ends lost 4 bases and 0 bases respectively, with 11 bases between them. This CDR3 spans 15 amino acids. The DNA of the CDR3 is TGTGCCAGCAGTTGGACTGTTTCTAGCACAGATACGCAGTATTTT. It encodes CASSWTVSSTDTQYF.

The chain carries TRBV7-2 and TRBJ2-7; D may be TRBD2 (6 bases). The germline gives CDR1 SGHTA, CDR2 FQGNSA. The CDR3 has 15 amino acids. V shed 5 bases and J shed 4 bases, with 18 bases lying between them. For the CDR3, the DNA is TGTGCCAGCAGCGCGGGACCACCTATGCGATACGAGCAGTACTTC. It yields the protein CASSAGPPMRYEQYF.

This chain links TRBV19 with TRBJ1-5; weak D call: TRBD1 (5 bases). Trimming pared 2 bases from V and 5 bases from J, leaving 16 bases between. The CDR3 contains 16 residues. CDR1 is LNHDA, CDR2 SQIVND, per germline (reference sequence). This CDR3 reads CASSIWEGTGDQPQHF. The CDR3 DNA reads TGTGCCAGTAGTATATGGGAGGGGACGGGGGATCAGCCCCAGCATTTT.

This clonotype appeared a few times. This chain uses TRBV18 with TRBJ2-7, with D unclear. The CDR3 length is 14 residues. The germline V and J ends were trimmed by 2 bases and 1 base, with 9 bases remaining between them. CDR1 is KGHSH and CDR2 is LQKENI in the germline V gene. The CDR3 sequence is CASSPGHTSYEQYF. CDR3 nucleotide sequence: TGTGCCAGCTCACCAGGCCACACATCCTACGAGCAGTACTTC.

The genes are TRBV3-1 and TRBJ1-2; 7 nucleotides match TRBD1. The germline CDR1 and CDR2 sequences are LGHDT and YNNKEL (reference sequence). The J segment lost 6 bases and the V segment lost 0 bases, leaving 10 bases of the junction unmatched. This CDR3 is 16 amino acids long. CDR3 nucleotide sequence: TGTGCCAGCAGCCAAGATTCCCAGACAGGGACACATGGCTACACCTTC. Translating it yields CASSQDSQTGTHGYTF. Combining the CDR3 with reference TRBV3-1 and TRBJ1-2 gives the whole variable domain DTAVSQTPKYLVTQMGNDKSIKCEQNLGHDTMYWYKQDSKKFLKIMFSYNNKELIINETVPNRFSPKSPDKAHLNLHINSLELGDSAVYFCASSQDSQTGTHGYTFGSGTRLTVV.